The 2 T cell receptor beta chains below all came from one sample that was sequenced in a study of T cell clones after liver transplantation. The assay was immunoSEQ multiplex PCR, and TCRdb's table has in-frame clones only and misses some. The repertoire consists of 55,000 or so clones, with about two thirds occurring once and the leading ten covering over 12%. Sequencing used CD4+ T cells from blood, obtained before liver transplant. Receptors were obtained from a human donor who received a liver transplant.

The chain carries TRBV7-2 and TRBJ2-3; 9 nucleotides match TRBD2. The CDR3 has 17 amino acids. Germline-derived CDR1 and CDR2 are SGHTA and FQGNSA. V lost 5 bases to trimming and J lost 2 bases; unmatched junction nucleotides: 11. In nucleotides, the CDR3 is TGTGCCAGCAGCCCCCTGGGCGGGGGGGGGTTCACAGATACGCAGTATTTT. Translation gives CASSPLGGGGFTDTQYF.

This clone was detected only once. The gene calls are TRBV7-6 and TRBJ2-3, with 9 positions matching TRBD2. The CDR3 has 16 amino acids. Unmatched junction bases numbered 6, after V lost 5 bases and J lost 0 bases. Per germline, CDR1 SGHVS and CDR2 FNYEAQ. CDR3 amino acids: CASSPAGGASTDTQYF. The CDR3 coding sequence is TGTGCCAGCAGCCCTGCGGGGGGGGCGAGCACAGATACGCAGTATTTT.